These 27 T cell receptor beta chains share one sample of origin, sequenced in a study of blood T cell repertoires in COVID-19. TCRdb keeps only in-frame clones here, not all; method: immunoSEQ multiplex PCR. The sample consists of tens of thousands of clones, about 87% of them appearing once. Material for sequencing was peripheral blood. Receptors originate from a man aged 65 to 85 with active COVID-19.

V and J are TRBV7-2 and TRBJ1-5; D might be TRBD1 (6 bases). V was pared by 0 bases and J by 9 bases, with 9 bases between. Looked up from germline, CDR1 is SGHTA and CDR2 is FQGNSA. This CDR3 has 13 amino acids. The CDR3 region is CASSLAQGSPQHF. CDR3 in DNA: TGTGCCAGCAGCTTAGCTCAGGGGTCGCCCCAGCATTTT.

In its sample, this clone was seen a few times. The CDR3 here is CASSFRGQGASGANVLTF. The CDR3 region has the DNA TGCGCCAGCAGCTTTAGGGGACAGGGGGCCTCTGGGGCCAACGTCCTGACTTTC. The J gene is TRBJ2-6, the V gene TRBV5-1; 12 bases map to TRBD1. This CDR3 spans 18 amino acids. V lost 2 bases to trimming and J lost 0 bases; unmatched junction nucleotides: 3. Germline V gene data show CDR1 as SGHRS and CDR2 as YFSETQ.

The V call is TRBV19, the J call TRBJ1-2; 12 positions agree with TRBD1. V lost 6 bases and J lost 8; bases outside the gene matches: 13. Germline values: CDR1 LNHDA, CDR2 SQIVND (reference sequence). The CDR3 is 16 amino acids. CDR3 loop: CASRVGTGGLGRGYTF. The CDR3 DNA follows: TGTGCCAGTAGGGTAGGGACAGGGGGCCTGGGACGCGGCTACACCTTC.

The gene calls are TRBV18 and TRBJ1-2; 8 bases agree with TRBD1. The CDR3 sequence is 15 residues long. V shed 1 base, J shed 6 bases, and the junction held 7 bases outside the gene matches. In germline, CDR1 is KGHSH, CDR2 LQKENI. The CDR3 DNA sequence: TGTGCCAGCTCACCACGGACAGGGTCGATGGATGGCTACACCTTC. Its protein is CASSPRTGSMDGYTF.

The V call is TRBV10-3, the J call TRBJ1-1; 8 bases align to TRBD1. The CDR3 is 16 amino acids. V lost 2 bases, J lost 3 bases, and 8 bases stayed unmatched. The germline V gene has CDR1 ENHRY and CDR2 SYGVKD. The CDR3 reads CAISEPQGAGDTEAFF. The CDR3 nucleotides are TGTGCCATCAGTGAGCCCCAGGGGGCTGGGGACACTGAAGCTTTCTTT.

V and J are TRBV5-5 and TRBJ2-1; 11 bases align to TRBD1. The CDR3 spans 14 residues. The germline V gene has CDR1 SGHKS and CDR2 YYEKEE (reference sequence). Trimming removed 6 bases from V and 7 bases from J; junction bases left unmatched: 6. The DNA for the CDR3 is TGTGCCAGCAACTCCGGGACAGGGGGAAATGAGCAGTTCTTC. It codes for CASNSGTGGNEQFF.

The chain recombines TRBV28 with TRBJ2-2, with TRBD1 matching over 7 bases. From germline, CDR1 is MDHEN and CDR2 SYDVKM. This CDR3 is 16 amino acids long. Trimming removed 3 bases from V and 7 bases from J; junction bases left unmatched: 11. The CDR3 DNA reads TGTGCCAGCAGTTTTTCCCACCCAGGGGGTCACGGGGAGCTGTTTTTT. It codes for CASSFSHPGGHGELFF.

This sequence joins TRBV27 and TRBJ2-1; 7 bases line up with TRBD1. The ends lost 4 bases at V and 1 base at J; junction bases unmatched: 4. This CDR3 region has 15 residues. Germline V gene lookup returns CDR1 MNHEY and CDR2 SMNVEV (reference sequence). This CDR3 reads CASSSGQVSYNEQFF. The CDR3 DNA reads as TGTGCCAGCAGTTCCGGACAGGTATCCTACAATGAGCAGTTCTTC.

This clone was counted once. The gene calls are TRBV7-3 and TRBJ2-3; D gene uncertain. Germline lookup yields CDR1 SGHTA and CDR2 FQGTGA. Trimming left V 5 bases short and J 4 bases short, with 10 bases between. The CDR3 totals 13 residues. The CDR3 is CASSPTGSDTQYF. CDR3 DNA: TGTGCCAGCAGCCCGACTGGTTCAGATACGCAGTATTTT.

The rearrangement joins TRBV6-6 to TRBJ2-3, with 7 bases identical to TRBD1. Trimming removed 6 bases from V and 2 bases from J; junction bases left unmatched: 5. From germline, CDR1 is MNHNY and CDR2 SVGAGI (reference sequence). The CDR3 consists of 14 residues. CDR3 bases: TGTGCCAGCAGCCCAGGGGGACACACAGATACGCAGTATTTT. Protein sequence: CASSPGGHTDTQYF.

The chain combines TRBV18 with TRBJ2-7, with D possibly being TRBD2 (5 bases). CDR1 and CDR2 (germline): KGHSH, LQKENI. The CDR3 totals 14 residues. Trimming took off 3 bases at V and 5 bases at J, with 14 bases between the two ends. The CDR3 bases are TGTGCCAGCTCACCCTCGGGCGGGTACGACGAGCAGTACTTC. It codes for CASSPSGGYDEQYF.

The chain recombines TRBV6-2 or TRBV6-3 with TRBJ1-5; D remains unclear. With 4 bases removed from V and 2 bases from J, the gap between germline ends came to 9 bases. The germline V gene has CDR1 MNHEY and CDR2 SVGEGT. This CDR3 is built from 14 residues. The CDR3 spells CASSFAAGNQPQHF. The DNA of the CDR3 is TGTGCCAGCAGTTTCGCGGCCGGCAATCAGCCCCAGCATTTT.

The chain carries TRBV9 and TRBJ2-1, with a tentative D call TRBD1 (6 bases). The germline gives CDR1 SGDLS, CDR2 YYNGEE. This CDR3 comprises 17 residues. V dropped 0 bases and J dropped 4 bases, with 17 bases sitting between them. The CDR3 DNA follows: TGTGCCAGCAGCGTAGTAGGGGGACGTAGTCGATACAATGAGCAGTTCTTC. Its protein is CASSVVGGRSRYNEQFF.

V gene TRBV2 combines with J gene TRBJ2-7, with D maybe TRBD1 (6 bases). V lost 0 bases and J lost 6, with 15 bases in between. CDR3 length: 15 residues. CDR1 SNHLY and CDR2 FYNNEI come from the germline V gene. CDR3 residues: CASSEALRTASEQYF. CDR3 DNA: TGTGCCAGCAGTGAAGCGCTTAGGACAGCCTCCGAGCAGTACTTC.

This clone was counted once. This rearrangement joins TRBV6-2 or TRBV6-3 to TRBJ1-5, with 10 bases matching TRBD1. The V gene's germline CDR1 is MNHEY and CDR2 SVGEGT. The CDR3 is 15 residues long. The ends lost 2 bases at V and 5 bases at J; junction bases unmatched: 3. CDR3 region: CASSYTDRGYQPQHF. CDR3 sequence (DNA): TGTGCCAGCAGTTACACGGACAGGGGGTATCAGCCCCAGCATTTT.

V and J are TRBV10-3 and TRBJ2-1, with TRBD2 matching over 7 bases. CDR1 is ENHRY, CDR2 SYGVKD, per germline. The ends lost 8 bases at V and 6 bases at J; junction bases unmatched: 4. The CDR3 runs to 12 residues. The CDR3 DNA sequence: TGTGCCATCTCCCCTAGCGGCAATGAGCAGTTCTTC. Its translation is CAISPSGNEQFF.

V usage is TRBV7-9 and J usage is TRBJ2-7; 10 bases map to TRBD1. V was pared by 5 bases and J by 6 bases, with 7 bases of the junction left unmatched. CDR1 and CDR2 (germline): SEHNR, FQNEAQ (reference sequence). The CDR3 contains 14 residues. The CDR3, as DNA: TGTGCCAGCAGCATCGAAGGGGACAGGGGCGAGCAGTACTTC. Its protein is CASSIEGDRGEQYF.

The chain uses TRBV28 and TRBJ2-3, with D maybe TRBD2 (6 bases). Between the trimmed V and J ends, which lost 5 bases and 6 bases, there was a span of 18 bases. CDR3 length: 15 amino acids. The germline gives CDR1 MDHEN, CDR2 SYDVKM. The CDR3 region has the DNA TGTGCCAGCAGTCAATCCGGGACCGGAGGGGATACGCAGTATTTT. It translates to CASSQSGTGGDTQYF.

V is TRBV2 and J is TRBJ2-1, with a tentative D call TRBD2 (6 bases). V dropped 1 base and J dropped 5 bases, with 12 bases sitting between them. From germline, CDR1 is SNHLY and CDR2 FYNNEI. The CDR3 runs to 15 residues. CDR3 protein: CASSEGGGFDNEQFF. The DNA of the CDR3 is TGTGCCAGCAGTGAAGGTGGGGGGTTCGACAATGAGCAGTTCTTC.

The J gene is TRBJ2-7, the V gene TRBV23-1; 12 bases are a match to TRBD1. TRBV23-1 is an ORF; its function is uncertain. There are 17 residues in the CDR3. The V gene end was trimmed by 4 bases and the J gene end by 5 bases; junction bases not matched to a gene: 12. The CDR3: CASSRWFPGQGANEQYF. DNA of the CDR3: TGCGCCAGCAGTCGATGGTTCCCGGGACAGGGGGCCAACGAGCAGTACTTC.

V gene TRBV11-3 combines with J gene TRBJ2-5; 10 nucleotides line up with TRBD2. The V segment lost 0 bases and the J segment 5 bases; nucleotides outside the gene matches: 9. Germline V CDR1 and CDR2: SGHNT, YENEEA. The CDR3 totals 17 residues. The CDR3 spells CASSLDALAGVLETQYF. Here the CDR3 DNA reads TGTGCCAGCAGCTTAGATGCGCTAGCGGGGGTCTTGGAGACCCAGTACTTC.

V and J are TRBV24-1 and TRBJ2-7; 11 nucleotides agree with TRBD1. CDR3 length: 15 residues. Germline trimming cut 4 bases from V and 6 bases from J; bases unmatched to any gene: 7. Germline loops: CDR1 KGHDR, CDR2 SFDVKD. CDR3 coding DNA: TGTGCCACCAGTGACCCGGGACAGGGGGTGGTCGAGCAGTACTTC. Protein sequence: CATSDPGQGVVEQYF.

The rearrangement links TRBV28 to TRBJ1-1, with D uncertain. CDR1 and CDR2 (germline): MDHEN, SYDVKM. Trimming took 4 bases from V and 0 from J, leaving 6 bases between them. The CDR3 is 13 amino acids. CDR3 nucleotides: TGTGCCAGCAGTTGGGCTATGAACACTGAAGCTTTCTTT. Its translation: CASSWAMNTEAFF.

In its sample, this clone was seen once. The chain carries TRBV7-8 and TRBJ1-3, with D uncertain. Trimming left V 5 bases short and J 4 bases short, with 6 bases between. The CDR3 contains 12 residues. Germline loops: CDR1 SGHVS, CDR2 FQNEAQ. CDR3 nucleotide sequence: TGTGCCAGCAGCCCCCAGGGAAACACCATATATTTT. The encoded protein is CASSPQGNTIYF.

V gene TRBV3-1 (or the pseudogene TRBV3-2) combines with J gene TRBJ1-1; D is perhaps TRBD1 (5 bases). V dropped 4 bases and J dropped 5 bases, with 11 bases sitting between them. CDR3 length equals 13 residues. The germline V gene has CDR1 LGHDT and CDR2 YNNKEL (reference sequence). The CDR3, as DNA: TGTGCCAGCAGCCTAGGCAGGGCAACTGAAGCTTTCTTT. This encodes CASSLGRATEAFF.

This clone appeared a few times. The V gene is TRBV5-4, the J gene TRBJ2-7; 7 nucleotides agree with TRBD1. With 3 bases clipped from V and 3 bases from J, the junction kept 9 bases outside the gene matches. In germline, CDR1 is SGHNT, CDR2 YYREEE (reference sequence). CDR3 length: 15 residues. CDR3 nucleotides: TGTGCCAGCAGCTCCCGACAGGGCCCTAGCTACGAGCAGTACTTC. Translating gives CASSSRQGPSYEQYF.

This clone has just one count. V is TRBV5-1 and J is TRBJ2-5; 7 bases map to TRBD2. CDR1 and CDR2 (germline): SGHRS, YFSETQ. The CDR3 runs to 18 residues. V gave up 2 bases and J gave up 2 bases; unmatched junction bases: 15. This chain's CDR3 is CASSFTALRRGGQETQYF. The CDR3 DNA sequence: TGCGCCAGCAGCTTTACGGCCCTTAGAAGGGGAGGGCAAGAGACCCAGTACTTC.